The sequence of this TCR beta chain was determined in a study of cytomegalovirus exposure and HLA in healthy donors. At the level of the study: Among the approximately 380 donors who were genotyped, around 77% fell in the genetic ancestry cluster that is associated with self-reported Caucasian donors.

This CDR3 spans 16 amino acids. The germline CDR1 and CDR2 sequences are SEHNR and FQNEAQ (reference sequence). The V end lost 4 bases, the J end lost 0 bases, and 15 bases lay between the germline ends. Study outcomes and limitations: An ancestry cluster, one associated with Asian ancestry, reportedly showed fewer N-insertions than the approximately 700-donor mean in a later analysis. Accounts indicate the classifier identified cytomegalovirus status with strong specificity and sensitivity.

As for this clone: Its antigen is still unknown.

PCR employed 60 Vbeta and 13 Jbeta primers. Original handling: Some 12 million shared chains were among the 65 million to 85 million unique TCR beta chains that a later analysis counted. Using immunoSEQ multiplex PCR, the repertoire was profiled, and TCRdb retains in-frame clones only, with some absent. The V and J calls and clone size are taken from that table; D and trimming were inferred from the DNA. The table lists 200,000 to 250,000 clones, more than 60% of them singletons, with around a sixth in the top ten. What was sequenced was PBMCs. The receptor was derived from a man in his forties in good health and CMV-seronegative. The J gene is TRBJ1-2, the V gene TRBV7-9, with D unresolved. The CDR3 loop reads CASSSGERTANYGYTF. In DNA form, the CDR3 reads TGTGCCAGCAGCTCCGGGGAGCGTACAGCTAACTATGGCTACACCTTC.